This T cell receptor beta chain is from a study of T cells after yellow fever vaccination. Study-wide context: Some fractions had low cell numbers, and these were prepared with SMART-Seq v4 Ultra Low Input.

General observations from the study: Repertoires sorted by FACS could include abundant clonotypes that are contaminants from the bulk population. Re-detected after boosting: most primary clones, 96% of CD4 and 80% to 90% of CD8.

This clonotype was recorded a few times. The antigen is not known. Germline CDR1 and CDR2: SEHNR and FQNEAQ (reference sequence). Trimming pared 7 bases from V and 9 bases from J, leaving 18 bases between. The CDR3 is 13 amino acids. 5'RACE template switching produced TCR cDNA carrying a universal primer site and UMIs. TCRdb ran MiXCR on the 5' RACE reads and lists one entry per CDR3 protein. The sample shows about 180,000 distinct CDR3 sequences, approximately 6.2% of them seen only once. The TCR was taken from a man in his late teens or twenties who received the YFV17D yellow fever vaccine. The chain carries TRBV7-9 and TRBJ2-5; D uncertain. This specimen was CD4+ T cells sorted from PBMCs, taken on the day of the first yellow fever vaccination. CDR3: CASTRIGVRAQYF. CDR3 DNA: TGTGCCAGCACCAGGATTGGGGTCCGGGCCCAGTACTTC.